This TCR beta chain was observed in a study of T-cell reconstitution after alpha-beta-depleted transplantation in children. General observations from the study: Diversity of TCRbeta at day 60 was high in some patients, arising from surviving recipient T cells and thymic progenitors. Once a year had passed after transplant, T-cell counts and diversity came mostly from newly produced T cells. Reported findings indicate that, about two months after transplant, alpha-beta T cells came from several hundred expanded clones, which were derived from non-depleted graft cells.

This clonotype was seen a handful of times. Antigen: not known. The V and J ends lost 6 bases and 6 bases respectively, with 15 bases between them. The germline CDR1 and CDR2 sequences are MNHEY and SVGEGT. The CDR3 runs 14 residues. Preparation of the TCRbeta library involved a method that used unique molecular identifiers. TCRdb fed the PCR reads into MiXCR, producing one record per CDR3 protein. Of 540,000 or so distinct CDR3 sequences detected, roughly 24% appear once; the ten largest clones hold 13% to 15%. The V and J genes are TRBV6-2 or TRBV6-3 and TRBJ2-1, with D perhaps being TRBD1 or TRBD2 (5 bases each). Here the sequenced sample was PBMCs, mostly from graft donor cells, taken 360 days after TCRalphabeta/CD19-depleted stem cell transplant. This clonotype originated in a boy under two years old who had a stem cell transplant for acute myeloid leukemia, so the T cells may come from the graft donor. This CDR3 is CASRSTGTSNEQFF. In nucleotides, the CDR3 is TGTGCCAGCAGATCCACCGGGACCAGCAATGAGCAGTTCTTC.